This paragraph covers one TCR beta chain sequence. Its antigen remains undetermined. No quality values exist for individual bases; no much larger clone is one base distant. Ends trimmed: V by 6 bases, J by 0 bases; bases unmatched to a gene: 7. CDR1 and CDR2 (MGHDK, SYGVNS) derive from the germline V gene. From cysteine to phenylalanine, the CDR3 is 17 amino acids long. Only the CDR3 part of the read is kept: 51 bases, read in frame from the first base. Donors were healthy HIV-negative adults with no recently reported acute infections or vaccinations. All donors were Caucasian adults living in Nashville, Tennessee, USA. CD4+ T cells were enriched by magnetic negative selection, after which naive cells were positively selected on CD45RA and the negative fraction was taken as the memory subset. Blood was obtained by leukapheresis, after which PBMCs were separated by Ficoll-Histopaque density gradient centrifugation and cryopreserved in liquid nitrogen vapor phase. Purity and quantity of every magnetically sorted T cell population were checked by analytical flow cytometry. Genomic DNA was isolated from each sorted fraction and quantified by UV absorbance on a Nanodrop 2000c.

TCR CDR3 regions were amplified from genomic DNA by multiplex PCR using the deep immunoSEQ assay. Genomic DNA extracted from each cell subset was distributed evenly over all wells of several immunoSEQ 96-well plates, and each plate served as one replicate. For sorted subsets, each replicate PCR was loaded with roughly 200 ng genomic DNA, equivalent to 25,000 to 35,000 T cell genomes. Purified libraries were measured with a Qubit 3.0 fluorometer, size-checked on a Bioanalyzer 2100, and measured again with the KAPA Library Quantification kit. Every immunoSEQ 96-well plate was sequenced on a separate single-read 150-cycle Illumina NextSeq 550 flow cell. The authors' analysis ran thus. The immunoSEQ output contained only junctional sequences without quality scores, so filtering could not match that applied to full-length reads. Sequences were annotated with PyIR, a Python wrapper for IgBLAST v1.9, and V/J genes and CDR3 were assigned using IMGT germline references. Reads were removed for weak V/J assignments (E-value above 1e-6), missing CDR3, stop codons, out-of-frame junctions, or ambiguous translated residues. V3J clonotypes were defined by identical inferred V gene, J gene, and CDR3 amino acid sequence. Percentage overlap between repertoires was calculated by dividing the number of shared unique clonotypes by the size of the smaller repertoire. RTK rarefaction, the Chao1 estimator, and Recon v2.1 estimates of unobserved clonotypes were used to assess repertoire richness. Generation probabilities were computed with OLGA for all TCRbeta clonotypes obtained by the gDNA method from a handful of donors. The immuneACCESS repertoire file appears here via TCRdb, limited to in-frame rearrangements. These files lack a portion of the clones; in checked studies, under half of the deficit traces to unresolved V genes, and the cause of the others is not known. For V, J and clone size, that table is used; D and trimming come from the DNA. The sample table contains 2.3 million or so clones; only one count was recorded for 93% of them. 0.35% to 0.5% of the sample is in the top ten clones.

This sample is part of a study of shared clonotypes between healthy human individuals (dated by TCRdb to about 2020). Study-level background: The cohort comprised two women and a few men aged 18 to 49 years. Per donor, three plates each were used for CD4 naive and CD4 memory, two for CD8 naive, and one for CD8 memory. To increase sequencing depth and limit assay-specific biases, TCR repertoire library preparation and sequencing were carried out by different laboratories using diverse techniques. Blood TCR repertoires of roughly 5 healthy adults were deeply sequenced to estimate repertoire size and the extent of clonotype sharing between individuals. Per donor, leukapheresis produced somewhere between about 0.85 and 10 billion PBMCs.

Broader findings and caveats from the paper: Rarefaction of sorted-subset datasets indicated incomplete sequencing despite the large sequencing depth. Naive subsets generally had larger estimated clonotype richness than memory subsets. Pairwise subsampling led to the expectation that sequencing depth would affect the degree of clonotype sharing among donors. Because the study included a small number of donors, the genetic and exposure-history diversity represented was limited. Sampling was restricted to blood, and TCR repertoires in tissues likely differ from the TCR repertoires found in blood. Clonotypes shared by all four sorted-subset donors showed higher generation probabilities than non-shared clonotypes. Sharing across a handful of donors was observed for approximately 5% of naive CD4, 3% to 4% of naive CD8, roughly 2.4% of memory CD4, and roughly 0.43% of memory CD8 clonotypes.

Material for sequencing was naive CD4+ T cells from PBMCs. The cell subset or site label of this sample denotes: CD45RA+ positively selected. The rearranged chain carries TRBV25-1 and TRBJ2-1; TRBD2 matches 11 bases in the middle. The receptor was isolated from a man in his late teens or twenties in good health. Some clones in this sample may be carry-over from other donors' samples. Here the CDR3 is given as CASRGLAVPSSYNEQFF. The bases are TGTGCCAGCAGGGGACTAGCGGTCCCGAGCTCCTACAATGAGCAGTTCTTC. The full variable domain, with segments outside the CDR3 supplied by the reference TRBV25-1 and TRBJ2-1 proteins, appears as EADIYQTPRYLVIGTGKKITLECSQTMGHDKMYWYQQDPGMELHLIHYSYGVNSTEKGDLSSESTVSRIRTEHFPLTLESARPSHTSQYLCASRGLAVPSSYNEQFFGPGTRLTVL.